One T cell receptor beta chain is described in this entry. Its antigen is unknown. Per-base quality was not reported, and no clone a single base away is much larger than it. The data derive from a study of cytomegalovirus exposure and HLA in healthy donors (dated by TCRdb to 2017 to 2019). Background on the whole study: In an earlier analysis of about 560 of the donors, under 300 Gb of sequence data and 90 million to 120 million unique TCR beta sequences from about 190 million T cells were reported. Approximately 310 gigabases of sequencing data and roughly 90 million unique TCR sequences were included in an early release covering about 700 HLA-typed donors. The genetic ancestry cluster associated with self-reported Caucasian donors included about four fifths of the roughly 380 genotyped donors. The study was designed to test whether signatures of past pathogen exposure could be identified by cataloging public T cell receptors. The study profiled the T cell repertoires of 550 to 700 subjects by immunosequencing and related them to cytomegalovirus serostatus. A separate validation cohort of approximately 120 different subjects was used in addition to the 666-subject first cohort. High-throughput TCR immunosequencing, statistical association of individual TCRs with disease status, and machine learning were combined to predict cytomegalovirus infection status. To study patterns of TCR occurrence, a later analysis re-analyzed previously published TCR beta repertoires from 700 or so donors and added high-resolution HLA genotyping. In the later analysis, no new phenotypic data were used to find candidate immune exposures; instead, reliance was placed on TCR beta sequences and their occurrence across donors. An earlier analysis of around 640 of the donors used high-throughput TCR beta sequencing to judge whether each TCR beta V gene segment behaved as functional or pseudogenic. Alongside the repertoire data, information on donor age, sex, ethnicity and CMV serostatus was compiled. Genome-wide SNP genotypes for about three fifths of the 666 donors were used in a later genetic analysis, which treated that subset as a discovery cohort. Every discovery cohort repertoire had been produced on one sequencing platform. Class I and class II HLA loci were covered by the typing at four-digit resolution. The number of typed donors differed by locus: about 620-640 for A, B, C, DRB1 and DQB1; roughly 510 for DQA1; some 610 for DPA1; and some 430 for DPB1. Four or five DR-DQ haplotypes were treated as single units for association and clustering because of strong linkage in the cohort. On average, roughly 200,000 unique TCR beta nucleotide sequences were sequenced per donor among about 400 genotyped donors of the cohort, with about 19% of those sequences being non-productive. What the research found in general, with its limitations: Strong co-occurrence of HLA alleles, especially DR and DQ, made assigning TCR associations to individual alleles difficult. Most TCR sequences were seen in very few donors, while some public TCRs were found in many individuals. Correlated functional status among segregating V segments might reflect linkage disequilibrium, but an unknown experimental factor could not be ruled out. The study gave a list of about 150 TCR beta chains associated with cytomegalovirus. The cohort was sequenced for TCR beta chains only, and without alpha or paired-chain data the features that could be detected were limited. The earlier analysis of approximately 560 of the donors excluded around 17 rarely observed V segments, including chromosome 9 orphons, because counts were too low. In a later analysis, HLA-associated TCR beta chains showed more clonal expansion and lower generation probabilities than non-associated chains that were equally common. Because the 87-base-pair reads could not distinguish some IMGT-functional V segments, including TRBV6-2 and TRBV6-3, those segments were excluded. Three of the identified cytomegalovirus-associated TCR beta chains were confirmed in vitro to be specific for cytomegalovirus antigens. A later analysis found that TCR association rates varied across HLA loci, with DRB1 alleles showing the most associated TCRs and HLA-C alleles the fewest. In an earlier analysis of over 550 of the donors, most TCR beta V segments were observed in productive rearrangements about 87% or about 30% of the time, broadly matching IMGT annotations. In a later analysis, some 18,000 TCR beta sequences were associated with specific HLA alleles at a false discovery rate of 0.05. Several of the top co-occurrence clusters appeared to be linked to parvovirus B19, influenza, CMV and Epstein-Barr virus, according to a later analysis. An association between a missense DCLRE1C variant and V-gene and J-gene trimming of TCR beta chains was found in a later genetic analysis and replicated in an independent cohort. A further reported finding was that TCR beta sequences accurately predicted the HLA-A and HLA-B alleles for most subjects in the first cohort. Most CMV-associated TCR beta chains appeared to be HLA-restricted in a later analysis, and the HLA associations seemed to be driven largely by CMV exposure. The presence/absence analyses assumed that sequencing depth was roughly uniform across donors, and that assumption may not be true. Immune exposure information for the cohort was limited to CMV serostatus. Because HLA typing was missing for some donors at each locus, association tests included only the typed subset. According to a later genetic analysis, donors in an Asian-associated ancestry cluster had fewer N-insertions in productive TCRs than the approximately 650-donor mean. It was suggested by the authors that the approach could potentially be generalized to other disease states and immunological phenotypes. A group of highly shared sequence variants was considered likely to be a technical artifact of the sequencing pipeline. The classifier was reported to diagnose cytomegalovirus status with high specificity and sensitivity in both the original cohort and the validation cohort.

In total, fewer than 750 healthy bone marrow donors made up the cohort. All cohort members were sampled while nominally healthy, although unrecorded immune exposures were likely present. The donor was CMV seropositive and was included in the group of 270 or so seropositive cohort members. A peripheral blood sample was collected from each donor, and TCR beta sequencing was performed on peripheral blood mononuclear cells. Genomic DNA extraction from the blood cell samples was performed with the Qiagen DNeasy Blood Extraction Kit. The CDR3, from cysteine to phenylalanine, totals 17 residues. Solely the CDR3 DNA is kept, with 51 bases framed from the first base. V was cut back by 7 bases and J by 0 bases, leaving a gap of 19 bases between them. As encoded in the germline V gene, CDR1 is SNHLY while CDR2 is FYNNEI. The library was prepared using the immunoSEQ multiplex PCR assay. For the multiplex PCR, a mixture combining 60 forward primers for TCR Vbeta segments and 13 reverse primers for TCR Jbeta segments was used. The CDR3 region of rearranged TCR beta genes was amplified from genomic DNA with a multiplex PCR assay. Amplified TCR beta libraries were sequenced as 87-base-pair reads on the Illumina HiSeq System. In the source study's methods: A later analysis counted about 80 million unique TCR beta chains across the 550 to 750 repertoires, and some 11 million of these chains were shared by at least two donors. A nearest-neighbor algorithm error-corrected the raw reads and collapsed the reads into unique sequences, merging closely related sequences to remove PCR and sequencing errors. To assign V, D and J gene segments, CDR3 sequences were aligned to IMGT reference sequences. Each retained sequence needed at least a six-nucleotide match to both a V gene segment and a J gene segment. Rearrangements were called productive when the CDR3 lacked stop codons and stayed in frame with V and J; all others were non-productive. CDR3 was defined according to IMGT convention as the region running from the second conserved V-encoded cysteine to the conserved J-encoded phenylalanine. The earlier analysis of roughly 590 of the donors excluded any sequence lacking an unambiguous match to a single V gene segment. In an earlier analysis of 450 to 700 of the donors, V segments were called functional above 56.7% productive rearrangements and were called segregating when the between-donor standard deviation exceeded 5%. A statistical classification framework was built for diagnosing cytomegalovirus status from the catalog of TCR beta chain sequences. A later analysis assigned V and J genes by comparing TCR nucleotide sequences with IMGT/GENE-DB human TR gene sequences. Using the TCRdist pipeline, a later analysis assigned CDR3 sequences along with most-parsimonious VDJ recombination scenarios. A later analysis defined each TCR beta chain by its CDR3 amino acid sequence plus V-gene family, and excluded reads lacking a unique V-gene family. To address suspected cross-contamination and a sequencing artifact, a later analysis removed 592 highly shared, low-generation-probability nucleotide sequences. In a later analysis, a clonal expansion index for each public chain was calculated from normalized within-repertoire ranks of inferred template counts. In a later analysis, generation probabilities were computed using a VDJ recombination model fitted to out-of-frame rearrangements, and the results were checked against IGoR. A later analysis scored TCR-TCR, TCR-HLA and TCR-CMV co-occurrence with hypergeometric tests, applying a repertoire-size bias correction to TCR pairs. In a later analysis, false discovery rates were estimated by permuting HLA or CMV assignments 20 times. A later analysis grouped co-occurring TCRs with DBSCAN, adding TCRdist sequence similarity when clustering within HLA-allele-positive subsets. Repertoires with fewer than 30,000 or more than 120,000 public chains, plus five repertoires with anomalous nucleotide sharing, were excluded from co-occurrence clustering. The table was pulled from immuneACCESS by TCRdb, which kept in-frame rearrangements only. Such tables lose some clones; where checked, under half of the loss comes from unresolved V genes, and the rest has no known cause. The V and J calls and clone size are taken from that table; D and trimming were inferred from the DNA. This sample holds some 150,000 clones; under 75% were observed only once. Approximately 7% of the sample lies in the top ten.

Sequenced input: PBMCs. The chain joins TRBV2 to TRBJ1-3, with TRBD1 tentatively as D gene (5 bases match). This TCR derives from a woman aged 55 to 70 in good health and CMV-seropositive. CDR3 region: CASILGGINLSGNTIYF. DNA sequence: TGTGCCAGCATCCTCGGGGGAATCAACCTCTCTGGAAACACCATATATTTT.